This entry lists 13 T cell receptor beta chains sequenced from one sample in a study of tumor and adjacent non-tumor tissue in lung cancer. A modified ARM-PCR protocol with three rounds of nested PCR amplified TCRbeta. In TCRdb, the multiplex PCR reads were re-called with MiXCR into one record per CDR3 protein. The profile shows 75,000 to 95,000 distinct CDR3 sequences, 76% of them singletons. No cell sorting was done before RNA was extracted from the tissue. This non-tumor lung sample came from over 3 cm beyond the tumor edge. Specimen: distant non-tumor lung tissue. The receptors derive from a woman aged 50 to 65 with non-small cell lung cancer.

Turning to this clonotype: This CDR3 is missing its conserved last phenylalanine or tryptophan, likely due to a read error. The chain has TRBV11-1 and TRBJ2-1; no firm D call. Germline CDR1 is SGHAT and CDR2 is FQDESV (reference sequence). V was pared by 9 bases and J by 3 bases, with 12 bases between. The CDR3 totals 13 residues. CDR3: CARSAAVYNEQFS. Written as DNA, the CDR3 is TGTGCCAGAAGCGCCGCGGTCTACAATGAGCAGTTCTCC.

The chain couples TRBV5-1 to TRBJ2-1, with TRBD2 matching 9 bases. Per the germline V gene, CDR1 is SGHRS and CDR2 is YFSETQ. The CDR3 extends over 14 amino acids. V gave up 10 bases and J gave up 7 bases; unmatched junction bases: 12. Here the CDR3 reads CAHRREGPTNEQFF. CDR3 in DNA: TGCGCCCACAGGCGGGAGGGCCCTACTAATGAGCAGTTCTTC.

This clonotype has ten or more counts. V usage is TRBV20-1 and J usage is TRBJ1-1, with 8 bases lining up with TRBD1. CDR1 is DFQATT, CDR2 SNEGSKA, per germline (reference sequence). The CDR3 runs 13 residues. Losses at the gene ends were 6 bases for V and 0 bases for J; bases not matched to a gene: 3. CDR3 amino acids: CSANRGMNTEAFF. CDR3 in DNA: TGCAGTGCCAACAGGGGGATGAACACTGAAGCTTTCTTT.

This clonotype was counted ten times or more. A much larger clone differs by one base, so this may be a read error. The genes are TRBV12-3 or TRBV12-4 and TRBJ1-2, with 7 bases aligning to TRBD1. V trimming: 8 bases; J trimming: 3 bases; junction bases outside the gene matches: 6. The CDR3 has 13 residues. For the CDR3, the DNA is TGTGCCAGCGGCATCGGGACAGACTATGGCTACACCTTC. Amino acids: CASGIGTDYGYTF.

The CDR3 sequence: CSILKGAMNTEAFF. The CDR3 region has the DNA TGCAGCATTCTCAAGGGGGCAATGAACACTGAAGCTTTCTTT. The chain uses TRBV29-1 and TRBJ1-1; 7 bases are a match to TRBD1. The CDR3 length is 14 residues. J lost 0 bases, V lost 8 bases, and 9 bases had no gene match. The germline CDR1 and CDR2 sequences are SQVTM and ANQGSEA.

In the case of this clonotype: The CDR3 does not end in the conserved phenylalanine or tryptophan, so this is likely a read error. The V gene is TRBV29-1, the J gene TRBJ2-2, with 10 bases aligning to TRBD2. This CDR3 is 13 amino acids long. Germline CDR1 SQVTM, CDR2 ANQGSEA. CDR3 in DNA: TGCAGCTGTGGACTAGCGGACACGGGGGAGCTGTTTGTT. As protein: CSCGLADTGELFV.

As concerns this clonotype: Because the CDR3 is missing its conserved closing phenylalanine or tryptophan, this is likely a read error. The chain links TRBV11-3 to TRBJ1-2; no reliable D call. The CDR3 runs 12 residues. CDR1 is SGHNT and CDR2 is YENEEA in the germline V gene. DNA of the CDR3: TGTGTCACCAAAACGGGTTGCTATGGCTACACCTCC. Amino acids: CVTKTGCYGYTS.

This sequence joins TRBV6-5 and TRBJ2-2; tentatively, D is TRBD2 (6 bases). The germline gives CDR1 MNHEY, CDR2 SVGAGI. The CDR3 sequence is 17 residues long. The V end lost 8 bases, the J end lost 6 bases, and 25 bases lay between the germline ends. CDR3 coding DNA: TGTGCCAGCTGTTGGCGAACTAGCCTGGTATCATCCGGGGAGCTGTTTTTT. Translated: CASCWRTSLVSSGELFF.

In the case of this clonotype: The junction departs from germline at one end; a sequencing error may be responsible. This chain joins TRBV6-6 and TRBJ2-5, with a possible D match to TRBD2 (5 bases). Germline CDR1 and CDR2: MNHNY and SVGAGI (reference sequence). The CDR3 consists of 15 residues. The CDR3 region has the DNA TGTGTCAGCGGTCCCCCGGACCCAACTGGGGAGACCCAGTACTTC. Translating gives CVSGPPDPTGETQYF.

This clonotype was seen repeatedly, ten times or more. V and J are TRBV20-1 and TRBJ1-1, with TRBD1 identical over 11 bases. The CDR3 covers 11 residues. With 5 bases clipped from V and 10 bases from J, the junction kept 3 bases outside the gene matches. CDR1 is DFQATT and CDR2 is SNEGSKA in the germline V gene (reference sequence). CDR3 sequence reads: CSAWTGGVAFF. CDR3 sequence (DNA): TGCAGTGCTTGGACAGGGGGCGTAGCTTTCTTT.

Note on this clonotype: A read error may produce the germline difference seen at one junction end. J is TRBJ1-3 and V is TRBV4-2; D is unclear. The CDR3 runs to 16 residues. Germline loops: CDR1 LGHNA, CDR2 YNFKEQ. The CDR3 region is CASSQAFLDSGNTVYF. CDR3 in DNA: TGTGCCAGTAGCCAAGCCTTCCTAGACTCTGGAAACACCGTATATTTT.

As concerns this clonotype: Relative to the germline gene, one junction end is altered; a read error may explain this. The chain links TRBV20-1 to TRBJ1-1; no firm D call. The CDR3 length is 13 residues. Germline-derived CDR1 and CDR2 are DFQATT and SNEGSKA (reference sequence). The CDR3 sequence: CSVLLFSSTEAVF. CDR3 coding DNA: TGCAGTGTTCTCTTATTCAGTAGCACTGAAGCTGTCTTT.

The rearrangement uses TRBV10-3 and TRBJ2-3, with TRBD2 identical over 10 bases. This CDR3 comprises 16 residues. CDR1 is ENHRY, CDR2 SYGVKD, per germline. V dropped 0 bases and J dropped 12; count of bases not matched to a gene: 12. CDR3 amino acids: CAISESLAGATGTQYF. CDR3 in DNA: TGTGCCATCAGTGAGTCGCTAGCGGGAGCCACGGGGACACAGTATTTT.